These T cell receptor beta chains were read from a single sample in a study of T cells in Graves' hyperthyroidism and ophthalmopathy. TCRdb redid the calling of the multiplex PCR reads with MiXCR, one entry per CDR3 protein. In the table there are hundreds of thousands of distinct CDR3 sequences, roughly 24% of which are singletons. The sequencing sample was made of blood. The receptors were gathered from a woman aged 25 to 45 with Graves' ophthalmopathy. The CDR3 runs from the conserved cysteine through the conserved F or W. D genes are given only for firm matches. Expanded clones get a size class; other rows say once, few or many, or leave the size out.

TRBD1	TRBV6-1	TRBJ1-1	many	TGTGCCAGCCAGAGAGGGGACAGGGTGCTCCCTGAAGCTTTCTTT	CASQRGDRVLPEAFF
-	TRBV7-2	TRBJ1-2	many	TGTGCCAGCAGCCGTCCGGGACTTGACTATGGCTACACCTTC	CASSRPGLDYGYTF
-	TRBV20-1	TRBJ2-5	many	TGCAGTGCTAGAGAAACCCTAATGGAGACCCAGTACTTC	CSARETLMETQYF
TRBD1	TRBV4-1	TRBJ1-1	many	TGCGCCAGCAGCCCTGGGGACAGGACGTCTAACACTGAAGCTTTCTTT	CASSPGDRTSNTEAFF
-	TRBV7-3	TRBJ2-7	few	TGTGCCAGCAGCTTATACAGTGTGTCCTACGAGCAGTACTTC	CASSLYSVSYEQYF
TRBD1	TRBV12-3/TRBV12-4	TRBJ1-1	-	TGTGTCAGCAGTGACCGAACAGGGGTTGGCACTGAAGCTTTCTTT	CVSSDRTGVGTEAFF
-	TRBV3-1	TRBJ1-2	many	TGTGCCAGCAGCCAAGAACGCGGCAGGCCGAACTATGGCTACACCTTC	CASSQERGRPNYGYTF
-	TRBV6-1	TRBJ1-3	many	TGTGCCAGCAGTGTGAACAGGGGAAACACCATATATTTT	CASSVNRGNTIYF
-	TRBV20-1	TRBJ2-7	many	TGCAGTGCTACTAGACGGGACTCCTACGAGCAGTACTTC	CSATRRDSYEQYF
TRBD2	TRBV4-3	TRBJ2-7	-	TGCGCCAGCAGCCAATTGGCTAGCGGGGGTGACGAGCAGTACTTC	CASSQLASGGDEQYF
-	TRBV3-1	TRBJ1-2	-	TGTGCCAGCAGCCAAGAATCAGGGCGAGGGGGCTACACCTTC	CASSQESGRGGYTF
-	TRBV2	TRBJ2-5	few	TGTGCCAGCAGTTGGGACTCCCCTCGGACCCAGTACTTC	CASSWDSPRTQYF
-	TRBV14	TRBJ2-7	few	TGTGCCAGCAGCCAAACGCCAGGGCAGTCCTACGAGCAGTACTTC	CASSQTPGQSYEQYF
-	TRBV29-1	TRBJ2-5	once	TGCAGCGTTGAAGACGAGGGACGAGAGACCCAGTACTTC	CSVEDEGRETQYF
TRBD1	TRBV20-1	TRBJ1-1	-	TGCAGTGCTAGAGTTCTGAGGACAGGACGGAACACTGAAGCTTTCTTT	CSARVLRTGRNTEAFF
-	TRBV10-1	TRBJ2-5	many	TGCGCCAGCAGTCTGGACAGCGCACAAGAGACCCAGTACTTC	CASSLDSAQETQYF
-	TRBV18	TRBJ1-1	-	TGTGCCAGCTCACCACGGGCAGGGAGTGTTCTGACTGAAGCTTTCTTT	CASSPRAGSVLTEAFF
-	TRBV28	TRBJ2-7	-	TGTGCCACACAGGGAGCCTACGAGCAGTACTTC	CATQGAYEQYF
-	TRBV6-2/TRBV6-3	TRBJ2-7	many	TGTGCCAGCAGGGACGGGACCGTAACCTACGAGCAGTACTTC	CASRDGTVTYEQYF
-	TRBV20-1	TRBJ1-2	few	TGCAGTGCTAGAGACAAAAACTATGGCTACACCTTC	CSARDKNYGYTF